The source of this T cell receptor (beta chain) is a study of human T cells and chemical hapten exposure. Study at large: The patients, most of them female, presented with alopecia areata, totalis or universalis. Study outcomes and limitations: Sensitizing to DPC left TCRs with a frequency above 1 in 1000 unaltered. Having alopecia, donors may respond immunologically unlike healthy people.

Indicated time point: patch test 2, 6 weeks after DPC sensitization. Treatment given: therapeutic diphenylcyclopropenone sensitization with weekly scalp DPC. Sample donors consisted of patients with alopecia, aged 18 to 70 years, who were suitable for DPC. MiXCR, run by TCRdb on the RACE reads, gives a single entry per CDR3 protein. This table holds some 350,000 distinct CDR3 sequences, under 6.5% found once. Details on this clonotype: Its antigen is not identified.

CDR1 is LGHNA and CDR2 is YNFKEQ in the germline V gene. The CDR3 runs to 14 residues. Trimming at V came to 2 bases and at J to 4 bases, leaving 3 bases not matched to a gene. This chain joins TRBV4-2 and TRBJ2-7; TRBD2 matches 9 bases. The receptor was derived from a woman aged 18-29 years with alopecia areata. Some clones in this sample may be carry-over from other donors' samples. Material: whole blood, obtained in connection with sensitization to the hapten diphenylcyclopropenone (DPC). The CDR3 sequence: CASSQRGGAYEQYF. In DNA, the CDR3 is TGTGCCAGCAGCCAACGCGGGGGGGCTTACGAGCAGTACTTC.